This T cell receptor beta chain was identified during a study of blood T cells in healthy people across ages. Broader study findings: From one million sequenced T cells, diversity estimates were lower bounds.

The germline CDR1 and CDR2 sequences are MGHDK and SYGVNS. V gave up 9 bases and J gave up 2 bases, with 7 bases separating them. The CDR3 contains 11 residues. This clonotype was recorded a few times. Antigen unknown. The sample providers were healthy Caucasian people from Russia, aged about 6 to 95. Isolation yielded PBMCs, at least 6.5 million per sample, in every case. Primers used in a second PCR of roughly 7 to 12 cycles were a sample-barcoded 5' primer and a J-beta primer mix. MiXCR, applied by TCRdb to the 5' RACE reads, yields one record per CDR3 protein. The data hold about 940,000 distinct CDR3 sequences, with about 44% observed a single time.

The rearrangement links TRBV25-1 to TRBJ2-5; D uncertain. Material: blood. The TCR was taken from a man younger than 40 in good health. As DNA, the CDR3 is TGTGCCAGTCTAATGCAAGAGACCCAGTACTTC. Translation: CASLMQETQYF.